The clone carrying this TCR beta chain was seen a handful of times. As yet, its antigen is unknown. What was amplified from RNA transcripts were TCR beta CDR3 regions. TCR CDR3 underwent first-round RT-PCR with the HTBI primer set. TCRdb re-analysed the multiplex PCR reads in MiXCR, keeping a single row per CDR3 protein. The sample holds 500,000 to 650,000 distinct CDR3 sequences, 14% seen once. Patients with uncontrolled infections, other autoimmune diseases, pregnancy or lactation were excluded. CDR1 is SGHKS and CDR2 is YYEKEE in the germline V gene (reference sequence). V was pared by 3 bases and J by 2 bases, with 6 bases of the junction left unmatched. The CDR3 runs 15 residues. The data were taken from a study of T cells in Graves' hyperthyroidism and ophthalmopathy. Study context: At the time of initial diagnosis and before any treatment, peripheral blood was collected.

Study observations and caveats: Most thyroid clonotypes with frequency above 0.001 were detected in blood. Ophthalmopathy, as predicted by the model, came a median around 6 months after the prediction.

This TCR was recovered from a woman between 45 and 65 years old with Graves' ophthalmopathy. The genes are TRBV5-5 and TRBJ1-1; 8 bases are a match to TRBD1. Sequenced sample: blood. The CDR3 sequence is CASSSQGADNTEAFF. The CDR3 DNA follows: TGTGCCAGCAGCTCGCAGGGGGCGGACAACACTGAAGCTTTCTTT.